The 25 T cell receptor beta chains below were found in one sample sequenced in a study of T-cell reconstitution after alpha-beta-depleted transplantation in children. This sample's TCRbeta library carried unique molecular identifier barcodes. TCRdb independently ran MiXCR on the PCR reads; one entry per CDR3 protein. The sample contains about 980,000 distinct CDR3 sequences, roughly 29% of which appear only once. This material consisted of PBMCs, mostly from graft donor cells, taken 360 days after TCRalphabeta/CD19-depleted stem cell transplant. Receptors were obtained from a boy under two years old who had a stem cell transplant for SCID, so the T cells may come from the graft donor.

The chain uses TRBV7-1 and TRBJ2-7, with 9 bases that match TRBD1. TRBV7-1 falls under the ORF class, with uncertain function. V trimming: 5 bases; J trimming: 1 base; junction bases outside the gene matches: 12. The CDR3 covers 17 residues. The CDR3 sequence: CASSRTRPGTGSYEQYF. The DNA of the CDR3 is TGTGCCAGCAGCCGAACTCGACCCGGGACAGGGTCCTACGAGCAGTACTTC.

This clonotype came up a few times. The V and J genes are TRBV5-6 and TRBJ1-4; D remains ambiguous. The V end lost 2 bases, the J end lost 0 bases, and 17 bases lay between the germline ends. Germline CDR1 is SGHDT and CDR2 is YYEEEE. This CDR3 contains 18 residues. CDR3 protein: CASSFDGVGYATNEKLFF. The CDR3 DNA reads TGTGCCAGCAGCTTCGATGGGGTCGGTTATGCAACTAATGAAAAACTGTTTTTT.

V gene TRBV7-8 combines with J gene TRBJ2-2, with D possibly being TRBD1 (5 bases). V dropped 2 bases and J dropped 7 bases, with 14 bases sitting between them. CDR1 and CDR2 (germline): SGHVS, FQNEAQ. The CDR3 length is 15 residues. CDR3 residues: CASSLHPTGVGELFF. Written as DNA, the CDR3 is TGTGCCAGCAGCTTACATCCCACAGGCGTCGGGGAGCTGTTTTTT.

The V gene is TRBV4-3, the J gene TRBJ2-7; 7 bases are a match to TRBD2. CDR3 size: 16 residues. Per the germline V gene, CDR1 is LGHNA and CDR2 is YSLEER. With 1 base clipped from V and 0 bases from J, the junction kept 6 bases outside the gene matches. The CDR3 loop reads CASSQGLTSASYEQYF. The CDR3 DNA is TGCGCCAGCAGCCAAGGTCTTACTAGCGCCTCCTACGAGCAGTACTTC.

The V gene is TRBV20-1, the J gene TRBJ1-2; D is uncertain. V gave up 7 bases and J gave up 4 bases, with 7 bases separating them. The germline V gene has CDR1 DFQATT and CDR2 SNEGSKA (reference sequence). CDR3 length equals 10 residues. The CDR3 spells CSDSFYGYTF. The CDR3 DNA sequence: TGCAGTGACAGTTTCTATGGCTACACCTTC.

In the case of this clonotype: A much larger clone differs by one base, so this may be a read error. The chain employs TRBV20-1 and TRBJ2-3; D is perhaps TRBD2 (6 bases). Germline lookup yields CDR1 DFQATT and CDR2 SNEGSKA (reference sequence). This CDR3 region has 13 residues. Trimming removed 3 bases at V and 4 bases at J, with 11 bases between. Written as DNA, the CDR3 is TGCAGTGCTAGTGGCGGGAACCCAGATACGCAGTATTTT. Translation: CSASGGNPDTQYF.

The genes are TRBV9 and TRBJ2-3, with 12 bases lining up with TRBD2. V was clipped by 4 bases and J by 5 bases; unmatched bases: 5. The CDR3 is 15 amino acids. Looked up from germline, CDR1 is SGDLS and CDR2 is YYNGEE. CDR3 in amino acids: CASSPPSGGGDTQYF. The CDR3 DNA reads as TGTGCCAGCAGCCCTCCTAGCGGGGGGGGAGATACGCAGTATTTT.

This chain links TRBV20-1 with TRBJ1-1; 10 bases match TRBD1. Losses at the gene ends were 2 bases for V and 1 base for J; bases not matched to a gene: 1. Germline CDR1 and CDR2: DFQATT and SNEGSKA (reference sequence). The CDR3 is 14 amino acids. The CDR3 loop reads CSARRQGANTEAFF. The CDR3 DNA reads as TGCAGTGCTAGACGACAGGGGGCGAACACTGAAGCTTTCTTT.

This clonotype was seen many times. V usage is TRBV29-1 and J usage is TRBJ2-1; 8 bases map to TRBD2. J was trimmed by 0 bases and V by 7 bases; bases with no gene match: 8. In germline, CDR1 is SQVTM, CDR2 ANQGSEA. CDR3 length: 15 amino acids. The CDR3 DNA follows: TGCAGCGCACCTCGGGGGGGCAGCTCCTACAATGAGCAGTTCTTC. It encodes CSAPRGGSSYNEQFF.

This clonotype was recorded a few times. The chain carries TRBV2 and TRBJ2-3; the match to TRBD2 covers 9 bases. Germline-derived CDR1 and CDR2 are SNHLY and FYNNEI. Losses at the gene ends were 6 bases for V and 2 bases for J; bases not matched to a gene: 9. This CDR3 comprises 16 residues. The CDR3 DNA reads TGTGCCAGCAGAAGTCGAGCGGGGGGATTCACAGATACGCAGTATTTT. It encodes CASRSRAGGFTDTQYF.

A few counts support this clonotype. The chain links TRBV20-1 to TRBJ2-4; no clear D. Germline CDR1 reads DFQATT; CDR2 reads SNEGSKA (reference sequence). The CDR3 covers 11 residues. The CDR3 coding sequence is TGCAGCCCCAGACTCGGGCGCATTCAGTACTTC. Translating gives CSPRLGRIQYF.

This clonotype has just a few counts. The chain combines TRBV5-6 with TRBJ2-3; D uncertain. This CDR3 spans 11 amino acids. Germline V gene sequence: CDR1 SGHDT, CDR2 YYEEEE. Trimming removed 3 bases from V and 7 bases from J, with 6 bases in between. CDR3 sequence (DNA): TGTGCCAGCAGCTGGCGAAATACGCAGTATTTT. Amino acid sequence: CASSWRNTQYF. Full variable domain (rest looked up from reference TRBV5-6 and TRBJ2-3): DAGVTQSPTHLIKTRGQQVTLRCSPKSGHDTVSWYQQALGQGPQFIFQYYEEEERQRGNFPDRFSGHQFPNYSSELNVNALLLGDSALYLCASSWRNTQYFGPGTRLTVL.

CDR3 loop: CAITDRRLYNEQFF. CDR3 DNA sequence: TGTGCCATCACGGACAGGCGTCTCTACAATGAGCAGTTCTTC. The rearrangement uses TRBV12-3 or TRBV12-4 and TRBJ2-1, with 7 bases fitting TRBD1. Trimming at V came to 10 bases and at J to 3 bases, leaving 9 bases not matched to a gene. The CDR3 spans 14 residues.

This clonotype was observed a handful of times. This chain uses TRBV10-3 with TRBJ2-7; D perhaps matches TRBD1 (5 bases). From germline, CDR1 is ENHRY and CDR2 SYGVKD. Between the trimmed V and J ends, which lost 4 bases and 2 bases, there was a span of 12 bases. The CDR3 runs to 14 residues. This chain's CDR3 is CAISGNRLAYEQYF. The CDR3 nucleotides read TGTGCCATCAGTGGTAACAGGTTGGCCTACGAGCAGTACTTC.

The rearrangement links TRBV12-3 or TRBV12-4 to TRBJ2-1; D might be TRBD1 (6 bases). Deletions cut 6 bases from V and 9 bases from J, with 18 bases between. The length of the CDR3 is 14 residues. This CDR3 is CASRIQGPVGEQFF. CDR3 sequence (DNA): TGTGCCAGCAGGATCCAGGGGCCCGTTGGTGAGCAGTTCTTC.

The V call is TRBV10-3, the J call TRBJ2-7; no reliable D call. From germline, CDR1 is ENHRY and CDR2 SYGVKD. V gave up 0 bases and J gave up 1 base, with 7 bases separating them. This CDR3 comprises 14 residues. The CDR3 is CAISESRISYEQYF. CDR3 nucleotides: TGTGCCATCAGTGAGTCGAGGATATCCTACGAGCAGTACTTC.

This clonotype was detected only a few times. V and J are TRBV5-1 and TRBJ2-1; 14 bases fit TRBD2. The V segment lost 0 bases and the J segment 10 bases; nucleotides outside the gene matches: 3. The CDR3 loop spans 15 amino acids. Per germline, CDR1 SGHRS and CDR2 YFSETQ. The chain's CDR3 is CASSLGLAGGPEQFF. In nucleotides, the CDR3 is TGCGCCAGCAGCTTGGGACTAGCGGGGGGGCCGGAGCAGTTCTTC. Supplemented by reference TRBV5-1 and TRBJ2-1, the full variable domain reads KAGVTQTPRYLIKTRGQQVTLSCSPISGHRSVSWYQQTPGQGLQFLFEYFSETQRNKGNFPGRFSGRQFSNSRSEMNVSTLELGDSALYLCASSLGLAGGPEQFFGPGTRLTVL.

This clonotype was seen ten or more times. This chain connects TRBV12-3 or TRBV12-4 to TRBJ1-1; perhaps TRBD1 as D (5 bases). The CDR3 totals 14 residues. Trimming left V 2 bases short and J 1 base short, with 8 bases between. This CDR3 reads CASSLRGRNTEAFF. CDR3 coding DNA: TGTGCCAGCAGTTTAAGGGGAAGGAACACTGAAGCTTTCTTT.

This clonotype was recorded a few times. This chain connects TRBV20-1 to TRBJ1-3; D remains unclear. Germline V lookup: CDR1 DFQATT, CDR2 SNEGSKA (reference sequence). There are 12 residues in the CDR3. V gave up 4 bases and J gave up 1 base, with 5 bases separating them. The CDR3 sequence: CSATRSGNTIYF. The CDR3 DNA reads as TGCAGTGCTACAAGGTCTGGAAACACCATATATTTT.

This clonotype was counted only a few times. The V and J genes are TRBV7-2 and TRBJ2-2; D call uncertain. The CDR3 is made up of 16 amino acids. With 1 base removed from V and 1 base from J, the gap between germline ends came to 10 bases. Germline-derived CDR1 and CDR2 are SGHTA and FQGNSA. The CDR3 sequence is CASSLEVRRNTGELFF. DNA of the CDR3: TGTGCCAGCAGCTTAGAGGTACGACGGAACACCGGGGAGCTGTTTTTT.

The chain links TRBV4-1 to TRBJ2-1; 11 bases align to TRBD2. V was clipped by 4 bases and J by 5 bases; unmatched bases: 7. This CDR3 is 16 amino acids long. From germline, CDR1 is MGHRA and CDR2 YSYEKL. Here the CDR3 DNA reads TGCGCCAGCAGCCGCCCCCCTAGCGGGGGGCACAATGAGCAGTTCTTC. As protein: CASSRPPSGGHNEQFF.

J is TRBJ2-3 and V is TRBV9; D gene ambiguous. Germline V lookup: CDR1 SGDLS, CDR2 YYNGEE. With 0 bases removed from V and 4 bases from J, the gap between germline ends came to 9 bases. This CDR3 has 14 amino acids. The CDR3 reads CASSVDLISDTQYF. The CDR3 bases are TGTGCCAGCAGCGTAGACCTGATTTCAGATACGCAGTATTTT.

The chain is built from TRBV2 and TRBJ2-3; possibly TRBD2 for D (5 bases). Germline V lookup: CDR1 SNHLY, CDR2 FYNNEI. This CDR3 has 15 amino acids. The V end was cut by 4 bases, the J end by 4 bases, with 15 bases between. The DNA for the CDR3 is TGTGCCAGCAGTGCCAGCGGAGGTTCCCCAGATACGCAGTATTTT. Translation: CASSASGGSPDTQYF.

This chain links TRBV5-1 with TRBJ2-5; D gene uncertain. The length of the CDR3 is 11 residues. Germline CDR1 reads SGHRS; CDR2 reads YFSETQ. With 4 bases removed from V and 4 bases from J, the gap between germline ends came to 5 bases. CDR3: CASSMSETQYF. The CDR3 DNA follows: TGCGCCAGCAGCATGTCAGAGACCCAGTACTTC.

The V gene is TRBV9, the J gene TRBJ1-1; D not certain. Germline V lookup: CDR1 SGDLS, CDR2 YYNGEE. The V end was cut by 1 base, the J end by 4 bases, with 8 bases between. The CDR3 consists of 13 residues. CDR3 amino acids: CASSVLSGTEAFF. The CDR3 DNA is TGTGCCAGCAGCGTATTGTCGGGCACTGAAGCTTTCTTT.